In its sample, the clone carrying this T cell receptor (beta chain) was seen a few times. The CDR3 length is 15 residues. Germline V lookup: CDR1 MNHEY, CDR2 SVGAGI. V lost 6 bases, J lost 2 bases, and 4 bases stayed unmatched. Only in-frame clones appear in the TCRdb table, and some are missing; sequencing was by immunoSEQ multiplex PCR. The sample lists around 63,000 clones; almost 85% were seen once. The sample is drawn from a study of blood T cell repertoires in COVID-19. This rearrangement joins TRBV6-5 to TRBJ2-6, with 7 bases fitting TRBD1. The clonotype originates from a man in his 60s with COVID-19, enrolled during active disease. The sequencing input was peripheral blood. Here the CDR3 DNA reads TGTGCCAGCAGCTACACAGGGGCTGGGGCCAACGTCCTGACTTTC. Protein: CASSYTGAGANVLTF.